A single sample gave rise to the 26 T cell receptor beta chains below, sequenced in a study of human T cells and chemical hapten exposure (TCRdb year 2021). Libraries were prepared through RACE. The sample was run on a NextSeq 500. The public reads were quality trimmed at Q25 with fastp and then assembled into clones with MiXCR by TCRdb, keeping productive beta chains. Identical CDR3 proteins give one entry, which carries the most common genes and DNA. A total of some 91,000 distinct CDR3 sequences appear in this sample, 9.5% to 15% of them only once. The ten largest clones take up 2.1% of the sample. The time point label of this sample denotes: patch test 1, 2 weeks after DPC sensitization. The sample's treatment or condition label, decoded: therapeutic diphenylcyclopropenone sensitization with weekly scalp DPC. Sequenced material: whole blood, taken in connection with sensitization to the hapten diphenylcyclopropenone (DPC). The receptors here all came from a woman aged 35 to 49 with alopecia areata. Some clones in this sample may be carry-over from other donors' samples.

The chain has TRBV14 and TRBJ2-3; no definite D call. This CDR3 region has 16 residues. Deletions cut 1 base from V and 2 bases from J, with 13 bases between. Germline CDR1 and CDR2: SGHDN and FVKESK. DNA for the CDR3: TGTGCCAGCAGCCAAGGCTTGGGCTACACCACAGATACGCAGTATTTT. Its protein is CASSQGLGYTTDTQYF.

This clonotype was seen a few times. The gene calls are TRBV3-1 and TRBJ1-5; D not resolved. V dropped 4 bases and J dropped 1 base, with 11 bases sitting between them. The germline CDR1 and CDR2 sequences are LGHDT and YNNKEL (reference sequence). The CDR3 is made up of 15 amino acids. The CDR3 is CASSRSDDSNQPQHF. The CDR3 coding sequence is TGTGCCAGCAGCCGAAGCGACGACAGCAATCAGCCCCAGCATTTT.

In DNA form, the CDR3 reads TGTGCCAGCAGTTCTCCAGGACAGGCCAGCTCCTACAATGAGCAGTTCTTC. Translation: CASSSPGQASSYNEQFF. The chain is built from TRBV28 and TRBJ2-1; 7 bases agree with TRBD1. The CDR3 runs to 17 residues. The J segment lost 0 bases and the V segment lost 4 bases, leaving 9 bases of the junction unmatched. Looked up from germline, CDR1 is MDHEN and CDR2 is SYDVKM.

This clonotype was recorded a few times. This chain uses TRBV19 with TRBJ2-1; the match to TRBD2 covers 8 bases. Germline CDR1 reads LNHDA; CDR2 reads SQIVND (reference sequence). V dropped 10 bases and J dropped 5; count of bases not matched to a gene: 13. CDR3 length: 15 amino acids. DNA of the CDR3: TGTGCCACCCGGGACTATAGCGGGGACCACAATGAGCAGTTCTTC. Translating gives CATRDYSGDHNEQFF.

The CDR3 sequence is CASSQGRGGYEQYF. The CDR3 bases are TGCGCCAGCAGCCAAGGGAGGGGGGGTTACGAGCAGTACTTC. The chain uses TRBV4-1 and TRBJ2-7; TRBD2 is a possible D gene (7 bases). CDR3 size: 14 residues. The V and J ends lost 1 base and 4 bases respectively, with 11 bases between them. Germline-derived CDR1 and CDR2 are MGHRA and YSYEKL.

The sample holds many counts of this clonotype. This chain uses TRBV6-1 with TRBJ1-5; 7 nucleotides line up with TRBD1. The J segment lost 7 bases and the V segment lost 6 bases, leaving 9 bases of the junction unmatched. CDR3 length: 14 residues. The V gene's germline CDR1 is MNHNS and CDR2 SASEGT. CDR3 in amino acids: CASSGTDGLQPQHF. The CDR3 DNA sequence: TGTGCCAGCAGCGGGACAGATGGTTTGCAGCCCCAGCATTTT.

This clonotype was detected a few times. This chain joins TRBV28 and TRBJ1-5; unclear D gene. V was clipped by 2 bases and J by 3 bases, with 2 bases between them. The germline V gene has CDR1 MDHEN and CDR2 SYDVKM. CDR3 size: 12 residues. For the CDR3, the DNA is TGTGCCAGCAGTTTAATCAATCAGCCCCAGCATTTT. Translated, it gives CASSLINQPQHF.

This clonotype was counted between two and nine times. The CDR3 sequence is CASSPRMTSRTYNEQFF. CDR3 DNA sequence: TGTGCCAGCAGCCCGCGGATGACTAGCAGAACCTACAATGAGCAGTTCTTC. The V gene is TRBV7-9, the J gene TRBJ2-1; 7 bases are shared with TRBD2. CDR1 SEHNR and CDR2 FQNEAQ come from the germline V gene (reference sequence). This CDR3 comprises 17 residues. With 5 bases clipped from V and 2 bases from J, the junction kept 12 bases outside the gene matches. Using reference TRBV7-9 and TRBJ2-1 for the parts outside the CDR3, the full variable domain is DTGVSQNPRHKITKRGQNVTFRCDPISEHNRLYWYRQTLGQGPEFLTYFQNEAQLEKSRLLSDRFSAERPKGSFSTLEIQRTEQGDSAMYLCASSPRMTSRTYNEQFFGPGTRLTVL.

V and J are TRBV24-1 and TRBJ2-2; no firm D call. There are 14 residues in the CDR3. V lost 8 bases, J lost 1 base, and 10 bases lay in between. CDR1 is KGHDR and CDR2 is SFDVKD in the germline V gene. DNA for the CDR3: TGTGCCACCACTAGTCCTCAGAACACCGGGGAGCTGTTTTTT. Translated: CATTSPQNTGELFF.

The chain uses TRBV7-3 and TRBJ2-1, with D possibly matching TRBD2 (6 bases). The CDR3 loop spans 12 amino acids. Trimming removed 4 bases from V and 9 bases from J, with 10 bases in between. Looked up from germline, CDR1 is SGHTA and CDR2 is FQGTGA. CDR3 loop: CASSSGLSEQFF. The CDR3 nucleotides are TGTGCCAGCAGCTCGGGACTCTCTGAGCAGTTCTTC.

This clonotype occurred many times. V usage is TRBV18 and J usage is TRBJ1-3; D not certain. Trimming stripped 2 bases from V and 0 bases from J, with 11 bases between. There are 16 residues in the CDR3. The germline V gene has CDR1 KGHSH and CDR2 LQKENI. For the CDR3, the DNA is TGTGCCAGCTCACCATTCGACGCCTCCTCTGGAAACACCATATATTTT. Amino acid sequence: CASSPFDASSGNTIYF. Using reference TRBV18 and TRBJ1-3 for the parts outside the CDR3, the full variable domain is NAGVMQNPRHLVRRRGQEARLRCSPMKGHSHVYWYRQLPEEGLKFMVYLQKENIIDESGMPKERFSAEFPKEGPSILRIQQVVRGDSAAYFCASSPFDASSGNTIYFGEGSWLTVV.

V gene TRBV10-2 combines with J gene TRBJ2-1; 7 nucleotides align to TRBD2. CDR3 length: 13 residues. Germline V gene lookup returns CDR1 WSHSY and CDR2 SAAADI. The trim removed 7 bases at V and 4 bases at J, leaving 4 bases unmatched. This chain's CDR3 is CASTASGYNEQFF. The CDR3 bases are TGCGCCAGCACGGCTAGCGGTTACAATGAGCAGTTCTTC.

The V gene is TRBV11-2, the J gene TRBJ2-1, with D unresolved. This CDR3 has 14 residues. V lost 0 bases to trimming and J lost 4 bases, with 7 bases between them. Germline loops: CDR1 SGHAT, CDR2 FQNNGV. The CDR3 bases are TGTGCCAGCAGCTTAGATGTGGGATACAATGAGCAGTTCTTC. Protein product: CASSLDVGYNEQFF.

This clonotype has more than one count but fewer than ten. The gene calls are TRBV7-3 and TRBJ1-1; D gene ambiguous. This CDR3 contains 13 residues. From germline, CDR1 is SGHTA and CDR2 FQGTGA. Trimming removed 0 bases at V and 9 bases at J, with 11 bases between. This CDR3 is CASSLTLEDKAFF. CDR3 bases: TGTGCCAGCAGCTTAACGTTGGAGGATAAAGCTTTCTTT.

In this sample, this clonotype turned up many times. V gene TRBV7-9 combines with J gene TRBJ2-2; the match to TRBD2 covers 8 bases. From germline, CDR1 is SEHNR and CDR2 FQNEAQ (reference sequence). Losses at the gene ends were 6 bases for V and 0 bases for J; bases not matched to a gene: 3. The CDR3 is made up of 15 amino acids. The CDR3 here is CASSVAGTNTGELFF. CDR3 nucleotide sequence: TGTGCCAGCAGTGTAGCGGGAACGAACACCGGGGAGCTGTTTTTT.

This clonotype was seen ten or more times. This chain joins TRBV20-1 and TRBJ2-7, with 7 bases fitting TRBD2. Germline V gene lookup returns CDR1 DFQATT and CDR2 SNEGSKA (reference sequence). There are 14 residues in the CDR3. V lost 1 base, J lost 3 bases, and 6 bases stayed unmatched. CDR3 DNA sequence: TGCAGTGCTAGAGTCCGGGACTACCGCTACGAGCAGTACTTC. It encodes CSARVRDYRYEQYF.

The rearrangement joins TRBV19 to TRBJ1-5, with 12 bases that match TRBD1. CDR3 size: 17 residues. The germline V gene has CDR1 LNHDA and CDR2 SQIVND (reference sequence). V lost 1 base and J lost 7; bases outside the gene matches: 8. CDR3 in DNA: TGTGCCAGTAGTATAGGTACGGGACAGGGGGCCGGACAGCCCCAGCATTTT. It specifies CASSIGTGQGAGQPQHF.

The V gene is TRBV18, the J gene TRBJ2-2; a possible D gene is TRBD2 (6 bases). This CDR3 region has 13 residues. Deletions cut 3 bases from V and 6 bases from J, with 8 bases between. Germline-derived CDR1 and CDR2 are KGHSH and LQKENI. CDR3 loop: CASSPEGAGELFF. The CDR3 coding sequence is TGTGCCAGCTCACCGGAGGGTGCCGGGGAGCTGTTTTTT.

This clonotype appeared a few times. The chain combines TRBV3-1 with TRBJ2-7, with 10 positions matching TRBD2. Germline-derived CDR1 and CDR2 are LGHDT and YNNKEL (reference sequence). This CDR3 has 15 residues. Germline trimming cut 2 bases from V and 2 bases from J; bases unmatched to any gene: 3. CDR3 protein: CASSQFTSGAYEQYF. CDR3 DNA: TGTGCCAGCAGCCAATTCACTAGCGGGGCCTACGAGCAGTACTTC.

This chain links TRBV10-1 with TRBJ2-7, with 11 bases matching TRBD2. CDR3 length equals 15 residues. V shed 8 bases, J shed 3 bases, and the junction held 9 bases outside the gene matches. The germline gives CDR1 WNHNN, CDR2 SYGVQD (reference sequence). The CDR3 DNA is TGCGCCAGCCGGGCCGGGACTAGCGGTTTCTACGAGCAGTACTTC. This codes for CASRAGTSGFYEQYF.

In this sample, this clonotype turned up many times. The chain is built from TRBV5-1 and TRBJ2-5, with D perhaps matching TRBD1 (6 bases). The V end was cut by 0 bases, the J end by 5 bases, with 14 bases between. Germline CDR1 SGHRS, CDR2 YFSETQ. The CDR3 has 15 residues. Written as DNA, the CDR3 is TGCGCCAGCAGCTTGGGGACAGTGCAACTGGAGACCCAGTACTTC. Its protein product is CASSLGTVQLETQYF.

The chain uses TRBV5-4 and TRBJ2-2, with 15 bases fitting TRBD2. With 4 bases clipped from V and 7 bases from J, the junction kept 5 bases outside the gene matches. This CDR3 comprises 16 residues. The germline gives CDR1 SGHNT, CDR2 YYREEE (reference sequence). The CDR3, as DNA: TGTGCCAGCAGCCAGGGACTAGCGGGAGGTGGCGGGGAGCTGTTTTTT. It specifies CASSQGLAGGGGELFF.

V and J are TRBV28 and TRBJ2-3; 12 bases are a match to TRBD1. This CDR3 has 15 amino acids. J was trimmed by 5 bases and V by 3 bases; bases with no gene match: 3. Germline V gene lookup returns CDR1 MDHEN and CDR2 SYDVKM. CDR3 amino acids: CASSLWDRGRDTQYF. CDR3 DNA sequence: TGTGCCAGCAGTTTGTGGGACAGGGGGCGAGATACGCAGTATTTT.

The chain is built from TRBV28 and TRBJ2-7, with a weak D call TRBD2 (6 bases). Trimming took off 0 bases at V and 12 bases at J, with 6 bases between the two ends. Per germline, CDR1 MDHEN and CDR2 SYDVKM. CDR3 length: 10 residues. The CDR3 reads CASSLWRGYF. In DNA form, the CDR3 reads TGTGCCAGCAGTTTATGGCGGGGGTACTTC.

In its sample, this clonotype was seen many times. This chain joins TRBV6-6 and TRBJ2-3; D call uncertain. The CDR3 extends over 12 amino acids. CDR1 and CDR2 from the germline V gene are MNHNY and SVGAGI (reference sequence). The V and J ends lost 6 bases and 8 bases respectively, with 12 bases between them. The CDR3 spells CASSPVVGTQYF. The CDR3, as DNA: TGTGCCAGCAGCCCAGTGGTCGGTACGCAGTATTTT.

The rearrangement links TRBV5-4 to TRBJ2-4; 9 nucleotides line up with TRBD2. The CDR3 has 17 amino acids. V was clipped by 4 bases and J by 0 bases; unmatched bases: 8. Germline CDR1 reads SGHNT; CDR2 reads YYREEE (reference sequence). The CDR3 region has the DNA TGTGCCAGCAGCGCTTCGGGACTAGCAGTAGCCAAAAACATTCAGTACTTC. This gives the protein CASSASGLAVAKNIQYF.